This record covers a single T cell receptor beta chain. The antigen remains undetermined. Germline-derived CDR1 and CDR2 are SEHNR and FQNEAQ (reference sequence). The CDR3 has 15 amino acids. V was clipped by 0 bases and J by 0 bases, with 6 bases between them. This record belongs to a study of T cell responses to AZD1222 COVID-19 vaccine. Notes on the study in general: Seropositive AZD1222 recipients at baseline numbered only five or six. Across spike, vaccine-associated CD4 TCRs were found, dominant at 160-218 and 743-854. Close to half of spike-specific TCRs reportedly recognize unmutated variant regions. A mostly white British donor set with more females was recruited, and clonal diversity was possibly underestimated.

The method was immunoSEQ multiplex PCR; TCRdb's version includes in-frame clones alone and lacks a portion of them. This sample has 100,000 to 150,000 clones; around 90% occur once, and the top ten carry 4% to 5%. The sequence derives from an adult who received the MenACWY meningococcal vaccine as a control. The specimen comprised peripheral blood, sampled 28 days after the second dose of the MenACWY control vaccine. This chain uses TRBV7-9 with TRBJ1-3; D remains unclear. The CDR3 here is CASSLALYSGNTIYF. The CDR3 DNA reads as TGTGCCAGCAGCTTAGCGCTGTACTCTGGAAACACCATATATTTT.